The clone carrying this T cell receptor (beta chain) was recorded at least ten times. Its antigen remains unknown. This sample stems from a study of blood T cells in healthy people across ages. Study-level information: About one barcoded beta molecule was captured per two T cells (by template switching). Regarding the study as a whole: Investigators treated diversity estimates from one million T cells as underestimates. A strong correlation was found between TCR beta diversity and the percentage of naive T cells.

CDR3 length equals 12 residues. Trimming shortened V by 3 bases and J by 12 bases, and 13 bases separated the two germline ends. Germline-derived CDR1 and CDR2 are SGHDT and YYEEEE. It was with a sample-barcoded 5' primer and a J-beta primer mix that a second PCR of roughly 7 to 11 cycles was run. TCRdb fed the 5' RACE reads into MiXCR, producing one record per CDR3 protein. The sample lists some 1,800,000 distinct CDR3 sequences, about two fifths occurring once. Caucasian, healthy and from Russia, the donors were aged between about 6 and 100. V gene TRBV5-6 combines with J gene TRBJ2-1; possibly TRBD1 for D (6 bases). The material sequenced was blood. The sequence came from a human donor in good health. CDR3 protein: CASSSQGWGQFF. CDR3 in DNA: TGTGCCAGCAGCTCACAGGGCTGGGGGCAGTTCTTC.